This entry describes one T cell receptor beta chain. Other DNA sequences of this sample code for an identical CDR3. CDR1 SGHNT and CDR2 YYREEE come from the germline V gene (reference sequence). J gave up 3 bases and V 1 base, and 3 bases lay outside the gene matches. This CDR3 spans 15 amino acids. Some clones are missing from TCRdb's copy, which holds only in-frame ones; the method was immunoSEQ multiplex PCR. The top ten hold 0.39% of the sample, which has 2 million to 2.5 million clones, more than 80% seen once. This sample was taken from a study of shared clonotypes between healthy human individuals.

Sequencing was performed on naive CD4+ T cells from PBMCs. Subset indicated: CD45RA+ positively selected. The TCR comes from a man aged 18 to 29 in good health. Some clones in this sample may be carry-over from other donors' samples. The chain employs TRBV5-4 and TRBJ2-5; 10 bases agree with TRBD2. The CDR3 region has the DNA TGTGCCAGCAGCTTGAGACTAGCGGGCGAAGAGACCCAGTACTTC. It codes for CASSLRLAGEETQYF.